These T cell receptor beta chains were read from a single sample in a study of cytomegalovirus exposure and HLA in healthy donors. Here immunoSEQ multiplex PCR was the method, and the copy in TCRdb shows in-frame clones only, minus some. The sample holds tens of thousands of clones, more than 65% seen once. The sample comprised PBMCs. These receptor sequences come from a girl between 2 and 10 years old in good health and CMV-seropositive. CDR3s include the opening cysteine and the closing phenylalanine or tryptophan. D genes are given only for firm matches. Rows give clone size only sometimes, using once, few, many, or a class for an expanded clone.

clone size	V gene	D gene	J gene	CDR3 DNA	CDR3 protein
-	TRBV29-1	TRBD2	TRBJ2-1	TGCAGCGTTGGTTATCGAGGGACTAGCGGGAGAGGGGTGGGAAATGAGCAGTTCTTC	CSVGYRGTSGRGVGNEQFF
-	TRBV7-9	TRBD1	TRBJ1-1	TGTGCCAGCAGCTCGCCGTTAGGACAGGGATCGTACACTGAAGCTTTCTTT	CASSSPLGQGSYTEAFF
-	TRBV2	-	TRBJ1-3	TGTGCCAGCAATACAGACTCTGGAAACACCATATATTTT	CASNTDSGNTIYF
-	TRBV30	TRBD2	TRBJ2-1	TGTGCCTGCGGGACTAGCGGGGATGAGCAGTTCTTC	CACGTSGDEQFF
-	TRBV28	-	TRBJ1-1	TGTGCCAGCAGCCAACTTTTAGGTGGGACAATGAACACTGAAGCTTTCTTT	CASSQLLGGTMNTEAFF
-	TRBV11-2	TRBD1	TRBJ1-3	TGTGCCAGCAGCCCAAGTCATTACAGGGGCCCAGGAAACACCATATATTTT	CASSPSHYRGPGNTIYF
-	TRBV19	-	TRBJ1-1	TGTGCCAGTAGCCCGACAGTTGTGAACACTGAAGCTTTCTTT	CASSPTVVNTEAFF
-	TRBV10-3	-	TRBJ2-3	TGTGCCATCAGGGAGGGGGCAGGTTTGACCACTGATACGCAGTATTTT	CAIREGAGLTTDTQYF
-	TRBV28	-	TRBJ2-2	TGTGCCAGCAGTTTCCGGATAGCGGCCGGGGAGCTGTTTTTT	CASSFRIAAGELFF
-	TRBV29-1	TRBD2	TRBJ2-1	TGCAGCGTTGAACAACGTCTAGCGGGAATCGATGAGCAGTTCTTC	CSVEQRLAGIDEQFF
-	TRBV11-3	-	TRBJ1-1	TGTGCCAGCAGCCGTGGGGGGAGGAACACTGAAGCTTTCTTT	CASSRGGRNTEAFF
-	TRBV20-1	-	TRBJ2-7	TGCAGTGCTAATGGTGACAGCGAGCAGTACTTC	CSANGDSEQYF
few	TRBV27	TRBD1	TRBJ2-1	TGTGCCAGCAGGCTGGTACAGGGGGACTACAATGAGCAGTTCTTC	CASRLVQGDYNEQFF
-	TRBV9	TRBD1	TRBJ2-7	TGTGCCAGCAGCGCGACAGGGGACGAGCAGTACTTC	CASSATGDEQYF
-	TRBV4-1	-	TRBJ2-3	TGCGCCAGCAGCCAGGGGAGCGGCACAGATACGCAGTATTTT	CASSQGSGTDTQYF
-	TRBV28	-	TRBJ1-5	TGTGCCAGCAGCACCCTAGGCGATCAGCCCCAGCATTTT	CASSTLGDQPQHF
-	TRBV9	-	TRBJ1-5	TGTGCCAGCAGCGTCGACGGGGGGGCCGGAAATCAGCCCCAGCATTTT	CASSVDGGAGNQPQHF
-	TRBV19	-	TRBJ2-7	TGTGCCAGTGGGTCCGGGACTTATCCTTACGAGCAGTACTTC	CASGSGTYPYEQYF